This T cell receptor (beta chain) was captured by sequencing in a study of cytomegalovirus exposure and HLA in healthy donors. Study as a whole: One earlier analysis, a look at roughly 180 million T cells, found some 120 million unique TCR beta sequences. HLA-typed donors were the source of about 85 million unique TCRs held in an early data release.

This CDR3 spans 15 amino acids. CDR1 MDHEN and CDR2 SYDVKM come from the germline V gene. Trimming took 3 bases from V and 4 from J, leaving 15 bases between them. Regarding the study as a whole: Researchers reportedly found TCR beta sequences accurately predicted most subjects' HLA-A and HLA-B alleles.

The primer mix had 60 Vbeta and 13 Jbeta primers. Some clones are missing from TCRdb's copy, which holds only in-frame ones; the method was immunoSEQ multiplex PCR. The sample carries 100,000 to 120,000 clones, roughly four fifths recorded once. Turning to this clone: Its antigen is unknown.

The source is a middle-aged man in good health and CMV-seronegative. Specimen: PBMCs. This chain uses TRBV28 with TRBJ1-1; D gene ambiguous. CDR3 in amino acids: CASSLLAASGTEAFF. The CDR3, as DNA: TGTGCCAGCAGTTTGCTTGCAGCGTCGGGCACTGAAGCTTTCTTT.